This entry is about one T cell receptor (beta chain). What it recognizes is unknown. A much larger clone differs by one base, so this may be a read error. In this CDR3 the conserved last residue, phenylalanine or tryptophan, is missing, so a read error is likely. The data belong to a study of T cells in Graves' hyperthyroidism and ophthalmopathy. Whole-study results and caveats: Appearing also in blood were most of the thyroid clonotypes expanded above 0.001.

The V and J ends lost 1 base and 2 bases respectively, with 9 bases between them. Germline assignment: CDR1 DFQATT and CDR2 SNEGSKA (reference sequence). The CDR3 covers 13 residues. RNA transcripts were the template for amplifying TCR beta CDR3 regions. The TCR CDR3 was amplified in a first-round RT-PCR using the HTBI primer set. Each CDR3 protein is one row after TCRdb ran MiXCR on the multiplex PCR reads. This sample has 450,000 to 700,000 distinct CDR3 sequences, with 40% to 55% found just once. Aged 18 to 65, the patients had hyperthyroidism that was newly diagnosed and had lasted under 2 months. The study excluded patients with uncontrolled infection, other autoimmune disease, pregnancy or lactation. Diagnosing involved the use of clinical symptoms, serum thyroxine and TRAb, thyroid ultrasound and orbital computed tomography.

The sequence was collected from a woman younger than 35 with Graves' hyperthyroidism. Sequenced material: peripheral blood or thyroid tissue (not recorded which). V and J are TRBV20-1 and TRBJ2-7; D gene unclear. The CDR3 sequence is CSARGIVAYEQYL. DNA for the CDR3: TGCAGTGCTAGAGGCATAGTGGCCTACGAGCAGTACCTC.